This is a list of T cell receptor beta chains from one sample in a study of cytomegalovirus exposure and HLA in healthy donors. Here immunoSEQ multiplex PCR was the method, and the copy in TCRdb shows in-frame clones only, minus some. The data show about 360,000 clones, roughly 89% seen once. Sequencing was performed on PBMCs. Source of these receptors: a woman aged 18-29 years in good health and CMV-seronegative. CDR3s include the opening cysteine and the closing phenylalanine or tryptophan. D genes are given only for firm matches. Not all rows give a size; the values are once, few, many and, for expanded clones, a class.

TGTGCCACCAGCAGAGCGGTCCTAGCGGGGGCAGCAGATACGCAGTATTTT CATSRAVLAGAADTQYF . TRBJ2-3 TRBD2 TRBV15
TGTGCCAGCAGTTTAAGTAGCAATGAGCAGTTCTTC CASSLSSNEQFF . TRBJ2-1 . TRBV27
TGTGCCAGCAGTAGAAGAAGGGGAAATGATCAGCCCCAGCATTTT CASSRRRGNDQPQHF few TRBJ1-5 . TRBV2
TGTGCCAGCAGCTCGTTCCGGGACAGTGTTTACGAGCAGTACTTC CASSSFRDSVYEQYF . TRBJ2-7 TRBD1 TRBV5-6
TGTGCCAGCCGCAAGGCGGGGGGCGCGCGAGGCTACACCTTC CASRKAGGARGYTF . TRBJ1-2 . TRBV5-4
TGTGCCTTACGGGACAGACAAGAGACCCAGTACTTC CALRDRQETQYF . TRBJ2-5 TRBD1 TRBV30
TGTGCCAGCAGAAATACAGGACGAGAGAACACTGAAGCTTTCTTT CASRNTGRENTEAFF . TRBJ1-1 . TRBV28
TGTGCCAGCTCTGGCGGTACTACCTACGAGCAGTACTTC CASSGGTTYEQYF . TRBJ2-7 . TRBV2
TGCGCCAGCAGCAGGGACAGGGTCTCCTACGAGCAGTACTTC CASSRDRVSYEQYF once TRBJ2-7 TRBD1 TRBV4-1
TGTGCCAGCAGCCCAGGGACTAGCGGGGAGGCTAGCACAGATACGCAGTATTTT CASSPGTSGEASTDTQYF . TRBJ2-3 TRBD2 TRBV11-3
TGTGCCAGCAGCCCGATTTACGGGGGTCGTTACAATGAGCAGTTCTTC CASSPIYGGRYNEQFF . TRBJ2-1 . TRBV11-2
TGTGCCAGCAGCTTGGGGGGGCGCGGTCGCGAGCAGTACTTC CASSLGGRGREQYF . TRBJ2-7 . TRBV11-2
TGTGCCAGCAGCTTTCGTACAGGGTTGGACAATGAGCAGTTCTTC CASSFRTGLDNEQFF . TRBJ2-1 . TRBV7-9
TGTGCCAGCAGCCAAGAGACAGGGGATGAAAAACTGTTTTTT CASSQETGDEKLFF . TRBJ1-4 TRBD1 TRBV4-2
TGTGCCAGCAGCCCACACCAGACCTTCGACAGGGGAGATGGCTACACCTTC CASSPHQTFDRGDGYTF few TRBJ1-2 TRBD1 TRBV28
TGTGCCAGCAGCTTAGATCTGGTTACGGGACTAGCGGGAACCGAGCAGTTCTTC CASSLDLVTGLAGTEQFF . TRBJ2-1 TRBD2 TRBV7-8
TGTGCCAGCAGTCCACAGGGATTAGCCGGGGATCCCCAGTACTTC CASSPQGLAGDPQYF . TRBJ2-5 . TRBV6-5
TGTGCCAGCAGCCAAGCGGAGAACGGGGAGCTGTTTTTT CASSQAENGELFF few TRBJ2-2 . TRBV4-2
TGTGCCAGCAGTTTAGGGCAGGGGTTTAGGACTGAAGCTTTCTTT CASSLGQGFRTEAFF few TRBJ1-1 . TRBV27
TGTGCCAGCAGTGTGGGCTGGGGGGGCCACAATGAGCAGTTCTTC CASSVGWGGHNEQFF . TRBJ2-1 . TRBV6-1